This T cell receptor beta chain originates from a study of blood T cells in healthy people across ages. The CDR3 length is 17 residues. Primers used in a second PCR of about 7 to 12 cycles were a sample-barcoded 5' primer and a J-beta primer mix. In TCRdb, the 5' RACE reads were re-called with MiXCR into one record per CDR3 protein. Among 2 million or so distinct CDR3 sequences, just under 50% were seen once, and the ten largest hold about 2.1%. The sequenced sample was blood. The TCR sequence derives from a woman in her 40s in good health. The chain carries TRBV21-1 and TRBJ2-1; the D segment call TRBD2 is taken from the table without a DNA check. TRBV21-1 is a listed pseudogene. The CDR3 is CASSYPGGGRSYNEQFF. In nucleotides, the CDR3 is TGTGCCAGCAGCTACCCTGGCGGGGGGCGCTCCTACAATGAGCAGTTCTTC.